Given below is one T cell receptor beta chain in context. Its antigen remains unknown. Germline and junction disagree at one end, which may indicate a read error. Disease duration under 2 months; hyperthyroidism patients were aged 18 to 65. This sample was included in a study of T cells in Graves' hyperthyroidism and ophthalmopathy. Amplification of TCR beta CDR3 regions was performed using RNA transcripts as template. The TCR CDR3 first-round RT-PCR relied on the HTBI primer set. MiXCR, applied by TCRdb to the multiplex PCR reads, yields one record per CDR3 protein. The repertoire includes roughly 800,000 distinct CDR3 sequences, around 39% of them detected once, and approximately 10% sits in the top ten. Study results and caveats: Blood also showed most of the thyroid clonotypes that were expanded above 0.001.

This CDR3 comprises 13 residues. Germline V CDR1 and CDR2: MGHDK, SYGVNS. This sequence originates from a young man with Graves' hyperthyroidism. V is TRBV25-1 and J is TRBJ2-5; D remains unclear. The specimen was blood. In nucleotides, the CDR3 is TGTGCCAGCAGCCTGGAGATGGCGGAGACCCTGTACTTC. Encoded protein: CASSLEMAETLYF.